This T cell receptor (beta chain) was recorded in a study of beta chain features in type 1 diabetes. General study findings and limits: More deletions and fewer insertions at VDJ junctions were seen in type 1 diabetes patients. There was a moderate but significant shortening of TCRB CDR3s in all four CD4+ subsets of Type 1 diabetes patients.

This CDR3 has 14 residues. Germline CDR1 LNHDA, CDR2 SQIVND (reference sequence). Trimming shortened V by 3 bases and J by 9 bases, and 17 bases separated the two germline ends. There are a few counts of this clone. Its antigen is as yet unknown. Expressed TCRB transcripts got sequenced, as all isolated RNA was reverse transcribed. Data came from immunoSEQ multiplex PCR; TCRdb stores just in-frame clones and leaves some out. The sample carries some 700,000 clones, about an eighth recorded once. The specimen sequenced was naive CD4+ T cells from blood. The J gene is TRBJ2-5, the V gene TRBV19; no firm D call. This clonotype was obtained from a man aged 18 to 35 with type 1 diabetes. The CDR3 here is CASSIDSASKAQYF. In DNA, the CDR3 is TGTGCCAGTAGTATCGATTCAGCCTCCAAGGCCCAGTACTTC.